Below, 9 T cell receptor beta chains from the same sample are listed, as sequenced in a study of CD4+ T cells in melanoma. Profiling relied on immunoSEQ multiplex PCR, and the TCRdb table lists in-frame clones only, not all of them. Of 9,500 to 13,000 clones in the sample, over 65% were seen once. The sequenced sample was cells from a culture (not recorded whether cultured in vitro). These receptors were collected from a human donor with melanoma.

The rearrangement uses TRBV29-1 and TRBJ2-1, with D perhaps matching TRBD2 (6 bases). Trimming took off 6 bases at V and 0 bases at J, with 21 bases between the two ends. Germline assignment: CDR1 SQVTM and CDR2 ANQGSEA. This CDR3 has 17 residues. CDR3 loop: CSVEGLTKRSSYNEQFF. CDR3 nucleotide sequence: TGCAGCGTGGAGGGACTGACCAAACGTAGCTCCTACAATGAGCAGTTCTTC.

The rearrangement uses TRBV18 and TRBJ2-3; D is perhaps TRBD2 (5 bases). CDR1 and CDR2 from the germline V gene are KGHSH and LQKENI. The CDR3 has 15 residues. V shed 3 bases and J shed 2 bases, with 12 bases lying between them. CDR3 protein: CASSPSALITDTQYF. CDR3 nucleotides: TGTGCCAGCTCACCTAGCGCCCTAATCACAGATACGCAGTATTTT.

The gene calls are TRBV14 and TRBJ2-6; D remains unclear. The V gene's germline CDR1 is SGHDN and CDR2 FVKESK. Trimming pared 5 bases from V and 0 bases from J, leaving 8 bases between. The CDR3 totals 15 residues. In DNA, the CDR3 is TGTGCCAGCAGCGCGCAGAGCTCTGGGGCCAACGTCCTGACTTTC. This gives the protein CASSAQSSGANVLTF.

This chain's CDR3 is CAWSVDVSGTEAFF. The DNA of the CDR3 is TGTGCCTGGAGTGTAGATGTCAGCGGGACTGAAGCTTTCTTT. This rearrangement joins TRBV30 to TRBJ1-1, with D uncertain. Germline V gene sequence: CDR1 GTSNPN, CDR2 SVGIG (reference sequence). V lost 0 bases, J lost 5 bases, and 13 bases lay in between. The CDR3 is made up of 14 amino acids.

The rearrangement joins TRBV19 to TRBJ1-4; D is undetermined. CDR1 and CDR2 from the germline V gene are LNHDA and SQIVND (reference sequence). V gave up 9 bases and J gave up 2 bases, with 19 bases separating them. The CDR3 is 16 amino acids. CDR3 residues: CASGIPIGATNEKLFF. CDR3 DNA sequence: TGTGCCAGCGGTATACCTATAGGCGCGACTAATGAAAAACTGTTTTTT.

This rearrangement joins TRBV5-1 to TRBJ1-4; 8 nucleotides line up with TRBD1. CDR3 length equals 14 residues. Unmatched junction bases numbered 5, after V lost 4 bases and J lost 6 bases. Germline CDR1 SGHRS, CDR2 YFSETQ. The CDR3 DNA reads TGCGCCAGCAGCGGACAGGGCCTTGATGAAAAACTGTTTTTT. This sequence encodes CASSGQGLDEKLFF.

This sequence joins TRBV4-1 and TRBJ1-6; D remains ambiguous. The CDR3 is made up of 15 amino acids. V lost 1 base to trimming and J lost 8 bases, with 12 bases between them. CDR1 MGHRA and CDR2 YSYEKL come from the germline V gene. This CDR3 is CASSQGPGPYSPLHF. CDR3 DNA sequence: TGCGCCAGCAGCCAAGGGCCTGGACCATATTCACCCCTCCACTTT.

By share, this clone ranks as large (0.1 to 1%). The CDR3 reads CASSWTGEGELFF. CDR3 DNA: TGCGCCAGCAGCTGGACAGGGGAGGGGGAGCTGTTTTTT. The chain recombines TRBV5-1 with TRBJ2-2; 9 bases are a match to TRBD1. CDR3 length: 13 residues. The germline V gene encodes CDR1 SGHRS and CDR2 YFSETQ. Unmatched junction bases numbered 2, after V lost 3 bases and J lost 8 bases.

V usage is TRBV11-1 and J usage is TRBJ2-1; the match to TRBD1 covers 8 bases. Unmatched junction bases numbered 4, after V lost 6 bases and J lost 3 bases. In germline, CDR1 is SGHAT, CDR2 FQDESV (reference sequence). CDR3 length equals 14 residues. CDR3 in amino acids: CASSYRGNYNEQFF. The CDR3 nucleotides are TGTGCCAGCAGTTACAGGGGGAACTACAATGAGCAGTTCTTC. The variable domain in full, with the rest retrieved from reference TRBV11-1 and TRBJ2-1, is EAEVAQSPRYKITEKSQAVAFWCDPISGHATLYWYRQILGQGPELLVQFQDESVVDDSQLPKDRFSAERLKGVDSTLKIQPAELGDSAMYLCASSYRGNYNEQFFGPGTRLTVL.